This TCR beta chain was obtained from a study of blood T cells in healthy people across ages. Study-wide background: Template switching recovered approximately one barcoded beta molecule for every two T cells.

Combining a sample-barcoded 5' primer with a J-beta primer mix, a second PCR ran for about 6 to 12 cycles. Tags on each cDNA molecule came from a template-switch adaptor with 12 random nucleotides. TCRdb called the 5' RACE reads again in MiXCR, with one record for every CDR3 protein. Altogether some 750,000 distinct CDR3 sequences are present, roughly 20% being singletons, with the ten largest covering about 20%. The sequence was collected from a man in his sixties or seventies in good health. The sequenced material came from blood.

The CDR3 DNA reads as TGTGCCAGCAGCTTAGCGGACGAGGATACGCAGTATTTT. It specifies CASSLADEDTQYF. This rearrangement joins TRBV7-3 to TRBJ2-3; no clear D. Trimming removed 2 bases at V and 6 bases at J, with 9 bases between. This CDR3 has 13 residues. CDR1 SGHTA and CDR2 FQGTGA come from the germline V gene.